This T cell receptor beta chain was retrieved from a study of OX40 agonist ivuxolimab in advanced cancers. Study conclusions and caveats: Fewer expanded clones were found on average in CD4+ than in CD8+ T cells.

Details on this clone: Its antigen is not identified.

Data came from immunoSEQ multiplex PCR; TCRdb stores just in-frame clones and leaves some out. The sample yields about 91,000 clones, roughly 89% seen once. The CDR3 has 15 residues. From germline, CDR1 is MNHNS and CDR2 SASEGT. V trimming: 6 bases; J trimming: 6 bases; junction bases outside the gene matches: 8. The source of this sequence is an adult with an advanced solid tumor such as melanoma, head and neck, liver or kidney cancer. This specimen was CD4+ or CD8+ T cells sorted from blood, taken in a trial of the OX40 agonist ivuxolimab. The rearrangement joins TRBV6-1 to TRBJ1-5; 10 bases map to TRBD1. The CDR3 protein is CASSPGQGVFQPQHF. Written as DNA, the CDR3 is TGTGCCAGCAGCCCCGGACAGGGGGTCTTTCAGCCCCAGCATTTT.